Listed here are 20 T cell receptor beta chains from one sample, sequenced in a study of shared clonotypes between healthy human individuals. The data were produced by immunoSEQ multiplex PCR, yet TCRdb's version contains in-frame clones alone and is incomplete. Found here are 2 million to 3 million clones, 80% to 95% of them singletons; the top ten hold 0.36%. Sequenced input: naive CD4+ T cells from PBMCs. The subset here: CD45RA+ positively selected. These receptors originate from a man between 18 and 35 years old in good health. Some clones in this sample may be carry-over from other donors' samples.

The CDR3 DNA follows: TGTGCCACCAGAAACAGCATTACCTACAATGAGCAGTTCTTC. This sequence encodes CATRNSITYNEQFF. The chain couples TRBV18 to TRBJ2-1; D is ambiguous. The CDR3 covers 14 residues. The germline V and J ends were trimmed by 10 bases and 2 bases, with 15 bases remaining between them. Germline lookup yields CDR1 KGHSH and CDR2 LQKENI.

V gene TRBV5-6 combines with J gene TRBJ1-1; D not resolved. The germline gives CDR1 SGHDT, CDR2 YYEEEE. The CDR3 covers 13 residues. The V end lost 6 bases, the J end lost 5 bases, and 14 bases lay between the germline ends. The CDR3, as DNA: TGTGCCAGCACCCGGGTGTTCGGGACTGAAGCTTTCTTT. Its protein product is CASTRVFGTEAFF.

This clone has a single count. This chain joins TRBV11-3 and TRBJ2-6, with 11 nucleotides matching TRBD1. The junction had 6 bases not matched to a gene; V was cut back by 5 bases and J by 0 bases. CDR1 and CDR2 from the germline V gene are SGHNT and YENEEA. The CDR3 spans 18 residues. CDR3 amino acids: CASSAGQGASSGANVLTF. DNA for the CDR3: TGTGCCAGCAGCGCTGGACAGGGGGCCAGCTCTGGGGCCAACGTCCTGACTTTC.

The chain has TRBV29-1 and TRBJ1-1; possibly TRBD1 for D (5 bases). Germline CDR1 and CDR2: SQVTM and ANQGSEA. The ends were cut back, 2 bases at V and 2 bases at J, with 9 bases in the middle. The CDR3 has 13 residues. CDR3 loop: CSVEKGLNTEAFF. The DNA for the CDR3 is TGCAGCGTTGAAAAGGGGCTTAACACTGAAGCTTTCTTT.

This clone turned up a few times. The sample carries other DNA sequences with the same CDR3. This chain uses TRBV6-1 with TRBJ2-1; 10 bases line up with TRBD2. V lost 1 base, J lost 5 bases, and 2 bases stayed unmatched. CDR3 length: 15 residues. Germline V CDR1 and CDR2: MNHNS, SASEGT. The CDR3 region is CASSEGLAGDNEQFF. The CDR3 nucleotides read TGTGCCAGCAGTGAAGGGCTAGCGGGAGACAATGAGCAGTTCTTC.

The chain is built from TRBV7-2 and TRBJ2-3, with 13 bases lining up with TRBD2. The V segment lost 5 bases and the J segment 2 bases; nucleotides outside the gene matches: 4. Germline V CDR1 and CDR2: SGHTA, FQGNSA. The CDR3 is 16 amino acids. Here the CDR3 DNA reads TGTGCCAGCAGCGCCGGACTAGCGGGAGCCACAGATACGCAGTATTTT. It specifies CASSAGLAGATDTQYF. Filled out from reference TRBV7-2 and TRBJ2-3, the complete variable domain reads GAGVSQSPSNKVTEKGKDVELRCDPISGHTALYWYRQSLGQGLEFLIYFQGNSAPDKSGLPSDRFSAERTGGSVSTLTIQRTQQEDSAVYLCASSAGLAGATDTQYFGPGTRLTVL.

About this clone: Other DNA variants within this sample encode the same CDR3. V gene TRBV9 combines with J gene TRBJ2-2; 10 bases agree with TRBD2. V lost 3 bases and J lost 4; bases outside the gene matches: 3. In germline, CDR1 is SGDLS, CDR2 YYNGEE. CDR3 length: 15 amino acids. CDR3 bases: TGTGCCAGCAGCGCCTTAGCGGGAGGCACCGGGGAGCTGTTTTTT. Its translation: CASSALAGGTGELFF. Looking up the rest from reference TRBV9 and TRBJ2-2 gives the full variable domain: DSGVTQTPKHLITATGQRVTLRCSPRSGDLSVYWYQQSLDQGLQFLIQYYNGEERAKGNILERFSAQQFPDLHSELNLSSLELGDSALYFCASSALAGGTGELFFGEGSRLTVL.

Comments on this clone: This specimen includes other DNA sequences encoding the same CDR3. The chain carries TRBV4-1 and TRBJ2-5; 10 bases match TRBD2. Germline-derived CDR1 and CDR2 are MGHRA and YSYEKL. The CDR3 consists of 16 residues. V was pared by 1 base and J by 2 bases, with 4 bases of the junction left unmatched. DNA for the CDR3: TGCGCCAGCAGCCAAGGTAGGACTAGCGGACAAGAGACCCAGTACTTC. This translates into CASSQGRTSGQETQYF.

CDR3 sequence reads: CASSVGPAGGHNEQFF. CDR3 nucleotides: TGTGCCAGCAGCGTAGGTCCAGCGGGAGGGCACAATGAGCAGTTCTTC. The V gene is TRBV9, the J gene TRBJ2-1; 10 bases are shared with TRBD2. Germline V lookup: CDR1 SGDLS, CDR2 YYNGEE. V was pared by 0 bases and J by 5 bases, with 5 bases of the junction left unmatched. CDR3 length: 16 residues.

V and J are TRBV28 and TRBJ2-3; the D is unclear. V shed 5 bases and J shed 6 bases, with 12 bases lying between them. The CDR3 has 13 amino acids. Germline lookup yields CDR1 MDHEN and CDR2 SYDVKM. The DNA for the CDR3 is TGTGCCAGCAGTCTGGTCCTGTCGGATACGCAGTATTTT. Residues: CASSLVLSDTQYF.

The gene calls are TRBV20-1 and TRBJ1-1, with D tentatively TRBD1 (5 bases). The CDR3 sequence is 11 residues long. Trimming removed 3 bases at V and 8 bases at J, with 10 bases between. Germline-derived CDR1 and CDR2 are DFQATT and SNEGSKA (reference sequence). In nucleotides, the CDR3 is TGCAGTGCTAGCTCGGGGGGGGAAGCTTTCTTT. The encoded protein is CSASSGGEAFF.

The chain has TRBV9 and TRBJ2-4; unclear D gene. Between the trimmed V and J ends, which lost 0 bases and 1 base, there was a span of 8 bases. Germline CDR1 is SGDLS and CDR2 is YYNGEE. The CDR3 totals 15 residues. The CDR3 DNA is TGTGCCAGCAGCGTAGGGGCCAGGGCCAAAAACATTCAGTACTTC. This encodes CASSVGARAKNIQYF.

The V and J genes are TRBV6-1 and TRBJ1-3, with 7 bases identical to TRBD1. Germline values: CDR1 MNHNS, CDR2 SASEGT. The trim removed 10 bases at V and 1 base at J, leaving 10 bases unmatched. The CDR3 runs to 15 residues. CDR3: CATQGQFFSGNTIYF. The CDR3 DNA is TGTGCCACCCAGGGACAGTTTTTTTCTGGAAACACCATATATTTT.

This clone was picked up a small number of times. V is TRBV9 and J is TRBJ1-3; 9 nucleotides agree with TRBD1. Germline trimming cut 3 bases from V and 0 bases from J; bases unmatched to any gene: 7. Germline V gives CDR1 SGDLS, CDR2 YYNGEE. The CDR3 runs to 17 residues. The CDR3 region has the DNA TGTGCCAGCAGCGCTAGGACAGGGGCAATCTCTGGAAACACCATATATTTT. Translation: CASSARTGAISGNTIYF.

A word on this clone: Additional DNA sequences in this sample encode the identical CDR3. This sequence joins TRBV28 and TRBJ2-1, with D maybe TRBD2 (6 bases). The germline V gene encodes CDR1 MDHEN and CDR2 SYDVKM. The CDR3 covers 12 residues. Trimming took off 3 bases at V and 7 bases at J, with 7 bases between the two ends. CDR3 in DNA: TGTGCCAGCAGTTTGGGGGGAAATGAGCAGTTCTTC. This sequence encodes CASSLGGNEQFF. Full variable domain (rest looked up from reference TRBV28 and TRBJ2-1): DVKVTQSSRYLVKRTGEKVFLECVQDMDHENMFWYRQDPGLGLRLIYFSYDVKMKEKGDIPEGYSVSREKKERFSLILESASTNQTSMYLCASSLGGNEQFFGPGTRLTVL.

This clone has a handful of counts. The chain is built from TRBV9 and TRBJ2-7; the match to TRBD1 covers 10 bases. V gave up 4 bases and J gave up 1 base; unmatched junction bases: 8. Germline V lookup: CDR1 SGDLS, CDR2 YYNGEE. The CDR3 is 16 amino acids. The CDR3 DNA sequence: TGTGCCAGCAGCCCACGGACAGGGGGTAGGTCCTACGAGCAGTACTTC. This sequence encodes CASSPRTGGRSYEQYF.

V and J are TRBV5-8 and TRBJ2-7, with D perhaps assigned TRBD1 or TRBD2 (5 bases each). Trimming removed 1 base at V and 7 bases at J, with 18 bases between. The CDR3 loop spans 15 amino acids. CDR1 SGHTS and CDR2 YDEGEE come from the germline V gene. CDR3: CASSLYEMGRGEQYF. CDR3 sequence (DNA): TGTGCCAGCAGCTTGTACGAAATGGGGCGCGGGGAGCAGTACTTC.

The V and J genes are TRBV6-5 and TRBJ2-6; the D is unclear. Germline-derived CDR1 and CDR2 are MNHEY and SVGAGI. V shed 5 bases and J shed 2 bases, with 1 base lying between them. The length of the CDR3 is 12 residues. The CDR3 DNA reads TGTGCCAGCAGTACTGGGGCCAACGTCCTGACTTTC. Translation: CASSTGANVLTF.

J is TRBJ1-2 and V is TRBV30, with TRBD1 identical over 10 bases. The V and J ends lost 2 bases and 14 bases, in that order; junction bases with no gene match: 11. Germline loops: CDR1 GTSNPN, CDR2 SVGIG (reference sequence). This CDR3 is 13 amino acids long. Here the CDR3 reads CAWSPDRGLPRTF. The CDR3 DNA reads TGTGCCTGGAGTCCCGACAGGGGGCTCCCCAGAACCTTC.

The V gene is TRBV5-1, the J gene TRBJ1-3; D call uncertain. CDR1 is SGHRS, CDR2 YFSETQ, per germline. This CDR3 is 16 amino acids long. V was cut by 0 bases and J by 0 bases, with 10 bases left in between. CDR3: CASSLAGPNSGNTIYF. In DNA form, the CDR3 reads TGCGCCAGCAGCTTGGCCGGGCCGAACTCTGGAAACACCATATATTTT.